These 14 T cell receptor beta chains were all obtained from the same sample, sequenced in a study of blood T cells in healthy people across ages. Together with a sample-barcoded 5' primer, a J-beta primer mix was included in a second PCR lasting roughly 6 to 12 cycles. TCRdb reanalysed the 5' RACE reads using MiXCR and keeps one entry per CDR3 protein. The sample shows approximately 960,000 distinct CDR3 sequences, roughly 28% of them seen only once. These records were also assigned to another study, of T cells of mothers and their children.

Source material: blood. Source of these receptors: a woman aged 35 to 49 in good health.

This clonotype was seen only a few times. CDR3: CASSLRSGNTIYF. The CDR3 DNA sequence: TGTGCCAGCAGTTTAAGGTCTGGAAACACCATATATTTT. The rearrangement joins TRBV27 to TRBJ1-3; D is unresolved. Between the trimmed V and J ends, which lost 2 bases and 1 base, there was a span of 3 bases. Germline V lookup: CDR1 MNHEY, CDR2 SMNVEV (reference sequence). This CDR3 has 13 residues.

The table lists this clonotype with a few counts. The rearrangement links TRBV7-2 to TRBJ2-5; possibly TRBD1 for D (5 bases). This CDR3 is 15 amino acids long. Trimming cost V 1 base and J 4 bases, with 13 bases left between them. From germline, CDR1 is SGHTA and CDR2 FQGNSA. The CDR3 region has the DNA TGTGCCAGCAGCTTAGGTGGCGGCAGGGTAGAGACCCAGTACTTC. Translation gives CASSLGGGRVETQYF.

Turning to this clonotype: A much bigger clone sits one base away, suggesting this may be a read error. J is TRBJ2-3 and V is TRBV4-3; no clear D. CDR3 length: 13 residues. From germline, CDR1 is LGHNA and CDR2 YSLEER. In nucleotides, the CDR3 is TGCGCCAGCAACCAAGTTAGATCAGATACGCAGTATTTT. This codes for CASNQVRSDTQYF.

This clonotype has a handful of counts. J is TRBJ2-1 and V is TRBV9; D remains unclear. Deletions cut 1 base from V and 5 bases from J, with 7 bases between. Germline CDR1 and CDR2: SGDLS and YYNGEE. The CDR3 length is 13 residues. The CDR3 nucleotides read TGTGCCAGCAGCGTACGAAGGGACAATGAGCAGTTCTTC. The encoded protein is CASSVRRDNEQFF.

This clonotype appeared a few times. The chain has TRBV7-2 and TRBJ2-2, with TRBD2 identical over 7 bases. Losses at the gene ends were 5 bases for V and 2 bases for J; bases not matched to a gene: 8. Germline-derived CDR1 and CDR2 are SGHTA and FQGNSA. The CDR3 spans 16 residues. In DNA, the CDR3 is TGTGCCAGCAGCACCCGTGGACTAGTCAACACCGGGGAGCTGTTTTTT. This translates into CASSTRGLVNTGELFF.

The rearrangement joins TRBV10-3 to TRBJ2-3; 8 bases map to TRBD1. V dropped 2 bases and J dropped 4; count of bases not matched to a gene: 2. Germline CDR1 ENHRY, CDR2 SYGVKD. This CDR3 spans 14 amino acids. The CDR3 protein is CAISEAGGADTQYF. The CDR3 bases are TGTGCCATCAGTGAGGCAGGGGGCGCAGATACGCAGTATTTT.

The rearrangement joins TRBV6-2 or TRBV6-3 to TRBJ2-4; 10 bases align to TRBD2. The J segment lost 13 bases and the V segment lost 5 bases, leaving 20 bases of the junction unmatched. CDR1 is MNHEY and CDR2 is SVGEGT in the germline V gene. This CDR3 spans 17 amino acids. The CDR3 region has the DNA TGTGCCAGCAGTCCGTCTAGCGGGGGTCATCTACAATTTGAGCAGTACTTC. This codes for CASSPSSGGHLQFEQYF.

The chain links TRBV15 to TRBJ1-4; tentatively, D is TRBD1 (5 bases). This CDR3 has 11 residues. CDR1 is LNHNV and CDR2 is YYDKDF in the germline V gene (reference sequence). V dropped 1 base and J dropped 11 bases, with 5 bases sitting between them. CDR3: CATSRGGKLFF. In DNA, the CDR3 is TGTGCCACCAGCAGAGGGGGGAAACTGTTTTTT.

A few counts support this clonotype. One end of the junction does not line up with germline, which may come from a read error. The chain links TRBV2 to TRBJ2-7; D unresolved. The length of the CDR3 is 12 residues. Germline loops: CDR1 SNHLY, CDR2 FYNNEI. The CDR3 sequence: CASREELREQYF. The CDR3 DNA follows: TGTGCCAGCAGAGAAGAGCTCCGCGAGCAGTACTTC.

This chain joins TRBV4-2 and TRBJ2-6, with 8 bases fitting TRBD1. CDR3 length equals 17 residues. J gave up 2 bases and V 6 bases, and 9 bases lay outside the gene matches. Germline V lookup: CDR1 LGHNA, CDR2 YNFKEQ. DNA for the CDR3: TGTGCCAGCAGTCCTGGACAGGGTGAGGCTGGGGCCAACGTCCTGACTTTC. Translation: CASSPGQGEAGANVLTF.

In this sample, this clonotype turned up a few times. The CDR3 bases are TGTGCCAGCAGTTCCCAGGGGGGGACGGTTGAGACCCAGTACTTC. This codes for CASSSQGGTVETQYF. This sequence joins TRBV7-9 and TRBJ2-5; either TRBD1 or TRBD2 may fit D (7 bases each). The CDR3 runs to 15 residues. Germline CDR1 is SEHNR and CDR2 is FQNEAQ (reference sequence). The V gene lost 6 bases and the J gene lost 5 bases, with 19 bases spanning the gap.

This clonotype was recorded many times. The chain recombines TRBV29-1 with TRBJ1-1; tentative D call: TRBD1 (5 bases). The CDR3 has 13 residues. CDR1 and CDR2 (germline): SQVTM, ANQGSEA. The ends were cut back, 8 bases at V and 5 bases at J, with 18 bases in the middle. This chain's CDR3 is CSTSQSKGTEAFF. The CDR3 bases are TGCAGCACCTCTCAGTCGAAGGGGACTGAAGCTTTCTTT.

This clonotype was observed a few times. The chain employs TRBV12-3 or TRBV12-4 and TRBJ2-2; D might be TRBD2 (6 bases). CDR3 length: 14 residues. The V gene lost 2 bases and the J gene lost 6 bases, with 10 bases spanning the gap. The CDR3 nucleotides are TGTGCCAGCAGTTTAAGCCGGGGGTCCGGGGAGCTGTTTTTT. This translates into CASSLSRGSGELFF.

The J gene is TRBJ2-1, the V gene TRBV18; 7 positions match TRBD1. V was clipped by 0 bases and J by 13 bases; unmatched bases: 12. There are 15 residues in the CDR3. Germline V gene sequence: CDR1 KGHSH, CDR2 LQKENI. The CDR3 reads CASSPPEQGQETQFF. In nucleotides, the CDR3 is TGTGCCAGCTCACCACCGGAACAGGGGCAAGAGACCCAGTTCTTC.